This T cell receptor (beta chain) was identified in a study of blood T cell repertoires in COVID-19. Here immunoSEQ multiplex PCR was the method, and the copy in TCRdb shows in-frame clones only, minus some. This repertoire shows approximately 30,000 clones, 70% to 80% found once; its top ten account for approximately 7%. The CDR3 sequence is 20 residues long. The V and J ends lost 3 bases and 0 bases, in that order; junction bases with no gene match: 14. The germline gives CDR1 MNHEY, CDR2 SMNVEV (reference sequence). Sample: peripheral blood. The clonotype was recovered from a woman aged 60-70 years with acute or convalescent COVID-19. The J gene is TRBJ2-4, the V gene TRBV27; TRBD1 aligns across 10 bases. CDR3 sequence: CASSLGPGQGINLAKNIQYF. The CDR3, as DNA: TGTGCCAGCAGTTTGGGACCGGGACAGGGGATTAACTTAGCCAAAAACATTCAGTACTTC.